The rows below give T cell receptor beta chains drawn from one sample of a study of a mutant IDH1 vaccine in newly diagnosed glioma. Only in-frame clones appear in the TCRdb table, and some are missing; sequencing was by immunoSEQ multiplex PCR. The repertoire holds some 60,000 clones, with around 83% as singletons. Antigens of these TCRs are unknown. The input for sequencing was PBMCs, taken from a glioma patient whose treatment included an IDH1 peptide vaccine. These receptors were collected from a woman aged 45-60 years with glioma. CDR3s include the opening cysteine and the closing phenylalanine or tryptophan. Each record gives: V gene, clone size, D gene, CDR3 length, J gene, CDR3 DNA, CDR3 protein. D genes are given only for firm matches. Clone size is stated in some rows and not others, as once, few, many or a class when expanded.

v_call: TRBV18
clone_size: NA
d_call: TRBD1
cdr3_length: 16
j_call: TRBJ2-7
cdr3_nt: TGTGCCAGCTCACCCGCCGTGGGACAGGGGGGCTACGAGCAGTACTTC
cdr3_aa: CASSPAVGQGGYEQYF

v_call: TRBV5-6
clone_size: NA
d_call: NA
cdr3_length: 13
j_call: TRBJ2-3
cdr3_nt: TGTGCCAGCAGCTTCCGGGGAGCAGATACGCAGTATTTT
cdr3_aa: CASSFRGADTQYF

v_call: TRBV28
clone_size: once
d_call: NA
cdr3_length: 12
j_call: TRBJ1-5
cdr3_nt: TGTGCCAGCAGTCGAGGGTACCAGCCCCAGCATTTT
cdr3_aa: CASSRGYQPQHF

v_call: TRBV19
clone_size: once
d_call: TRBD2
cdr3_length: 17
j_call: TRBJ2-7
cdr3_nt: TGTGCCAGTAGTATAGACGGGGAGGGCCTCGGGCATTCCGAGCAGTACTTC
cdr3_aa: CASSIDGEGLGHSEQYF

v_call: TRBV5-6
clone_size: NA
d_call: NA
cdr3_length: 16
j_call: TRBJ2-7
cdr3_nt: TGTGCCAGCAGCTTGGAGGGGTTGATAAACAGCTACGAGCAGTACTTC
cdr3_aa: CASSLEGLINSYEQYF

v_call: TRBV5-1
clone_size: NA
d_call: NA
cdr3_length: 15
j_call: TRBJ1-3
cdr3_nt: TGCGCCAGCAGCTTGGACCCGAGCTCTGGAAACACCATATATTTT
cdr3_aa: CASSLDPSSGNTIYF

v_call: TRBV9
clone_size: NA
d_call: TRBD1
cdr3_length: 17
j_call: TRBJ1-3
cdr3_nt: TGTGCCAGCAGCGCCCGGACAGGGGGCGCTTTATGGGACACCATATATTTT
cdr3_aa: CASSARTGGALWDTIYF

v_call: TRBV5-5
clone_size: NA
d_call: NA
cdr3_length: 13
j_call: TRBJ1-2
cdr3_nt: TGTGCCAGCAGTACGGACGGAAACTATGGCTACACCTTC
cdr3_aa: CASSTDGNYGYTF

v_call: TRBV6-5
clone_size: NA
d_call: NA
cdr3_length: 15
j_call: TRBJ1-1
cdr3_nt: TGTGCCAGCAGTTCAGGGAGGATCCTGAACACTGAAGCTTTCTTT
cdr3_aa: CASSSGRILNTEAFF

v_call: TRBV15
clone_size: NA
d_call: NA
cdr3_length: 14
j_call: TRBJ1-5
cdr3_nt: TGTGCCACCAGCGTTAACAGGGAGGTTCAGCCCCAGCATTTT
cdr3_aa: CATSVNREVQPQHF

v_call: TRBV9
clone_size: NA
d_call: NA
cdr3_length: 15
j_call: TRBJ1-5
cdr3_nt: TGTGCCAGCAGCGTAGGACCGGCTAGCAATCAGCCCCAGCATTTT
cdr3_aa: CASSVGPASNQPQHF

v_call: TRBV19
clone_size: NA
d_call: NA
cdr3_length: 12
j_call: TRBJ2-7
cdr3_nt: TGTGTTCTAGGGGTACCTTCCTACGAGCAGTACTTC
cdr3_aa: CVLGVPSYEQYF

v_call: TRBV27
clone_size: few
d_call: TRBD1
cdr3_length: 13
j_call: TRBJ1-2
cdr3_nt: TGTGCCAGCAGTGGACAGGGGGACTATGGCTACACCTTC
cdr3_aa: CASSGQGDYGYTF

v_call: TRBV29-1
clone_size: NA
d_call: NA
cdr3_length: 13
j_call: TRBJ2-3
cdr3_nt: TGCAGCGTTGGTCCAGGTAGCACAGATACGCAGTATTTT
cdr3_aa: CSVGPGSTDTQYF

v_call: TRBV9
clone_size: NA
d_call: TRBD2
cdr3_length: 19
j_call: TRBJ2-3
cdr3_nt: TGTGCCAGCAGCGTAGATCCGGTCGGGCGGGGGGGGCCCACAGATACGCAGTATTTT
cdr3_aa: CASSVDPVGRGGPTDTQYF

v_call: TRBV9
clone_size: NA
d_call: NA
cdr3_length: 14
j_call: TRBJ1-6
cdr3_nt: TGTGCCAGCAGCGCCAGCTCGTCCGAGTTACCCCTCCACTTT
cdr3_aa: CASSASSSELPLHF

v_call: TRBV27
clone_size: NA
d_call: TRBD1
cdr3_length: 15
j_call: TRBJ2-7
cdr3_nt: TGTGCCAGCAGTTTGAGGACAGGGGTAATTCACGAGCAGTACTTC
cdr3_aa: CASSLRTGVIHEQYF

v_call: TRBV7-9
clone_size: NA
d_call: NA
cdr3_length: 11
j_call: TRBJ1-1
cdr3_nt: TGTGCCAGCAGCTTAAAGGATGAAGCTTTCTTT
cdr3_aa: CASSLKDEAFF

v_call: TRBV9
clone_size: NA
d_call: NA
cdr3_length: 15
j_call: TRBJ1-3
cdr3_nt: TGTGCCAGTTCGAGTCGGGGGCTCTCTGGAAACACCATATATTTT
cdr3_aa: CASSSRGLSGNTIYF

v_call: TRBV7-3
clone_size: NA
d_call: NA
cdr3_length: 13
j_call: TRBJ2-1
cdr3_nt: TGTGCCAGCAGCGTAACCAGGGGCCATGAGCAGTTCTTC
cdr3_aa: CASSVTRGHEQFF

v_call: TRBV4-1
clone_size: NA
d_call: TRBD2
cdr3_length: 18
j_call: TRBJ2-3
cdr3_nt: TGCGCCAGCAGCCTCGGGACTAGCGGGGGGGCCGTCACAGATACGCAGTATTTT
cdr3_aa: CASSLGTSGGAVTDTQYF

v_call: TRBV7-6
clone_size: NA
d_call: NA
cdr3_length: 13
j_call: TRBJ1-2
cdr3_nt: TGTGCCAGCAGCCTGGACAGTAACTATGGCTACACCTTC
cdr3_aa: CASSLDSNYGYTF

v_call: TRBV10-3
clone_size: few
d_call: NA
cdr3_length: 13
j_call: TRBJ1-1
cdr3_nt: TGTGCCATCAGTGACCCGCGACGGACCGGAACTTTCTTT
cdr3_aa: CAISDPRRTGTFF

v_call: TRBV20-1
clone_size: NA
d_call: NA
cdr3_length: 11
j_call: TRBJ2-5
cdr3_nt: TGCAGTGTGGGCGGTGTAGAGACCCAGTACTTC
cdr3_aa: CSVGGVETQYF

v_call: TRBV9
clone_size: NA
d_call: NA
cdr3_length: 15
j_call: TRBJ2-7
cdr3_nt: TGTGCCAGCAGCGTAGAGGCAGGGTGGACCTACGAGCAGTACTTC
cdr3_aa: CASSVEAGWTYEQYF

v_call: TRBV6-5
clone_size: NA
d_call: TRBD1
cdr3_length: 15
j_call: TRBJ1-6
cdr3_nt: TGTGCCAGCAGTTACACGGGACAGGGCCTCTCACCCCTCCACTTT
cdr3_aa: CASSYTGQGLSPLHF